The TCR beta chain under discussion was sequenced for a study of blood T cell repertoires in COVID-19. In the study overall: COVID-19 samples from acute and convalescent phases originated in the United States, Italy and Spain. T cells, B-cell-depleted T cells, or PBMCs supplied cDNA or gDNA.

Trimming left V 1 base short and J 5 bases short, with 14 bases between. CDR1 and CDR2 (germline): LNHDA, SQIVND (reference sequence). This CDR3 has 16 residues. In the study's own analysis: Counts of nucleated cells, estimated from reference gene primer amplification, were obtained. Clones were read by immunoSEQ multiplex PCR, and TCRdb kept only the in-frame ones, dropping some. D and trimming come from the DNA, and the V and J calls and clone size come from that table. The top ten hold around 2.9% of the sample, which has 250,000 to 300,000 clones, 65% to 90% seen once. The rearrangement uses TRBV19 and TRBJ1-4, with no clear D. Input material: peripheral blood. This clonotype was obtained from a woman aged 55-69 years with active or convalescent COVID-19. As DNA, the CDR3 is TGTGCCAGTAGTATAGGCGGGAGGGTTTCCAATGAAAAACTGTTTTTT. This encodes CASSIGGRVSNEKLFF.